This T cell receptor (beta chain) stems from a study of human T cells and chemical hapten exposure. The library labeled individual cDNA molecules by adding unique molecular identifiers to them. TCRdb reprocessed the RACE reads with MiXCR, giving one entry per CDR3 protein. The data hold 150,000 to 200,000 distinct CDR3 sequences, with about 27% observed a single time. Indicated time point: patch test 3, about 24 weeks after DPC sensitization. Treatment given: therapeutic diphenylcyclopropenone sensitization with weekly scalp DPC. With 8 bases clipped from V and 8 bases from J, the junction kept 5 bases outside the gene matches. The CDR3 is 13 amino acids. CDR1 and CDR2 from the germline V gene are MGHDK and SYGVNS. Study findings and constraints: Alopecia was present in the donors, so their immune response may differ from healthy people's.

This clonotype has more than one count but fewer than ten. What it binds is unknown. The chain carries TRBV25-1 and TRBJ2-2; TRBD2 matches at 10 bases. The sample was whole blood, taken in connection with sensitization to the hapten diphenylcyclopropenone (DPC). The receptor comes from a woman between 18 and 29 years old with alopecia areata. Some clones in this sample may be carry-over from other donors' samples. The CDR3 protein is CASCTSGKGELFF. The CDR3 DNA reads as TGTGCCAGCTGTACTAGCGGGAAAGGGGAGCTGTTTTTT.